This T cell receptor beta chain was obtained from a study of shared clonotypes between healthy human individuals. As for the study in general: Every donor yielded three CD4 naive, three CD4 memory, two CD8 naive and one CD8 memory plate.

A remark on this clone: Its specificity is not known.

Here immunoSEQ multiplex PCR was the method, and the copy in TCRdb shows in-frame clones only, minus some. The data hold about 1.1 million clones, with around three quarters observed a single time. Germline V gene lookup returns CDR1 MGHRA and CDR2 YSYEKL. The CDR3 runs 16 residues. With 1 base removed from V and 2 bases from J, the gap between germline ends came to 14 bases. Broader study findings: Researchers found naive subsets generally carried larger estimated richness than memory subsets.

Healthy and HIV-negative, the adult donors had no recent acute infections or vaccinations. All donors were Caucasian adults living in Nashville, Tennessee. The sequence came from a man between 18 and 29 years old in good health. Some clones in this sample may be carry-over from other donors' samples. J is TRBJ1-2 and V is TRBV4-1; D is undetermined. Sequenced sample: memory CD4+ T cells from PBMCs. Subset described: CD45RA-negative fraction. CDR3 in amino acids: CASSQAWTMTNYGYTF. The DNA for the CDR3 is TGCGCCAGCAGCCAAGCGTGGACTATGACCAACTATGGCTACACCTTC.